A single sample gave rise to the 5 T cell receptor beta chains below, sequenced in a study of blood T cell repertoires in COVID-19. Here immunoSEQ multiplex PCR was the method, and the copy in TCRdb shows in-frame clones only, minus some. The sample lists some 400,000 clones; roughly 89% were seen once. Sequenced sample: peripheral blood. Source of these receptors: a man in his late teens or twenties with active or convalescent COVID-19.

The V and J genes are TRBV28 and TRBJ2-3; D perhaps matches TRBD2 (5 bases). In germline, CDR1 is MDHEN, CDR2 SYDVKM. CDR3 length: 15 amino acids. V was shortened by 2 bases and J by 3 bases, with 12 bases between the two germline ends. CDR3 in DNA: TGTGCCAGCAGTTTACTCTATAGGAGGACAGATACGCAGTATTTT. Protein product: CASSLLYRRTDTQYF.

J is TRBJ1-2 and V is TRBV21-1; the D call of TRBD1 is as the table states it, not checked on the DNA. TRBV21-1 is labeled a pseudogene. There are 16 residues in the CDR3. In DNA form, the CDR3 reads TGTGCCAGCAGCCCCGACAGGTGGCGGCCCGACTATGGCTACACCTTC. As protein: CASSPDRWRPDYGYTF.

The chain is built from TRBV14 and TRBJ1-6; weak D call: TRBD1 (5 bases). Trimming pared 5 bases from V and 4 bases from J, leaving 12 bases between. Germline V gene lookup returns CDR1 SGHDN and CDR2 FVKESK. This CDR3 has 15 residues. The CDR3 coding sequence is TGTGCCAGCAGCAGAGACAGAATTTATAATTCACCCCTCCACTTT. Its protein is CASSRDRIYNSPLHF.

The chain has TRBV6-5 and TRBJ1-3; 8 bases match TRBD1. CDR3 size: 14 residues. Germline CDR1 reads MNHEY; CDR2 reads SVGAGI. Unmatched junction bases numbered 1, after V lost 6 bases and J lost 0 bases. The CDR3 nucleotides are TGTGCCAGCAGCACAGGGGGCTCTGGAAACACCATATATTTT. Translation: CASSTGGSGNTIYF.

The genes are TRBV27 and TRBJ1-4; 7 nucleotides line up with TRBD1. The germline V gene encodes CDR1 MNHEY and CDR2 SMNVEV (reference sequence). The CDR3 has 14 residues. V lost 6 bases, J lost 8 bases, and 9 bases stayed unmatched. CDR3 DNA: TGTGCCAGCAGATACAGGGGCGATCAGGAAAAACTGTTTTTT. As protein: CASRYRGDQEKLFF.